The entry that follows covers one T cell receptor (beta chain) sequence. Which antigen it targets is not known. Qualities for individual bases were not recorded, and no much larger clone is one base off. The trial excluded patients who had a history of autoimmune disease or who were on systemic immunosuppression. Peripheral blood for TCR sequencing was drawn from every dose cohort at baseline, at cycle 4 day 1 and at cycle 7 day 1. Samples were obtained from an open-label, multicenter, first-in-human phase I dose-escalation trial of ivuxolimab. The trial enrolled adults with locally advanced or metastatic head and neck squamous cell, hepatocellular, melanoma or renal cell carcinoma. Before TCR sequencing, CD4+ and CD8+ T cells were separately sorted from peripheral blood. The data derive from a study of OX40 agonist ivuxolimab in advanced cancers. About the investigation overall: Ivuxolimab, which targeted the costimulatory receptor OX40 (CD134), was an agonistic, fully human IgG2 monoclonal antibody. Peripheral TCRbeta sequencing aimed to test whether ivuxolimab altered TCR sequence diversity and caused clonal T-cell expansion. In the dose-escalation cohort, approximately 83% of patients were male, and the mean age was 60 years with a range of roughly 20 to 85. Patients were allowed to have had prior anti-PD-1, anti-PD-L1 or anti-CTLA-4 therapy, and 40% of the dose-escalation patients had previously received checkpoint inhibitors. The paper reports the monotherapy dose-escalation portion (N of about 54 patients) of the phase I ivuxolimab trial. Intravenous ivuxolimab was administered to patients every 2 weeks at six dose levels: 0.01, 0.1, 0.3, 1.5, 3 and 10 mg/kg. Three dose-escalation patients achieved partial responses, one with hepatocellular carcinoma and two with cutaneous melanoma. Among the approximately 50 dose-escalation patients, 19 had hepatocellular carcinoma, 15 melanoma, 9 renal cell carcinoma and 9 head and neck cancer. The investigation overall reported the following: On average, CD8+ T cells showed more expanded clones than CD4+ T cells after ivuxolimab. In the 0.1-3.0 mg/kg groups, partial responders had among the lowest normalized peripheral clonal expansion, particularly in CD8+ T cells. Antigen specificity was not determined for the clonally expanded peripheral T cells. Low levels of normalized T-cell clonal expansion were also seen in some patients who did not respond. Clonal expansion of both CD4+ and CD8+ blood T cells was observed from baseline to week 6 at doses 0.1 to 3.0 mg/kg.

To sequence the TCRbeta CDR3 region, genomic DNA was isolated from the sorted cells. The immunoSEQ Assay was used for sequencing of TCRbeta CDR3 regions. Here the immuneACCESS table is served through TCRdb, limited to in-frame sequences with V and J called. Missing clones are a known gap in these copies; in checked studies unresolved V genes cover under half, and the rest lacks a known reason. Present in this sample are fewer than 120,000 clones, more than 70% of which were seen just once. The ten most abundant clones make up approximately 0.29% of the sample. Source: CD4+ or CD8+ T cells sorted from blood, taken in a trial of the OX40 agonist ivuxolimab. The clonotype was recovered from an adult with an advanced solid tumor such as melanoma, head and neck, liver or kidney cancer.

The DNA is TGTGCCAGCAATTTGAGTTGGAACTATGGCTACACCTTC. Its protein is CASNLSWNYGYTF. This sequence uses TRBV2 and TRBJ1-2, with no reliable assignment of the D segment. From the cysteine up to the phenylalanine, the CDR3 has a length of 13 residues. The DNA shown is the 39-base CDR3, in frame from base 1. CDR1 and CDR2, looked up from the germline V gene, are SNHLY and FYNNEI. Cut back by 7 bases and 2 bases, the V and J ends lie 11 bases apart.